This TCR beta chain was identified in a study of human T cells and chemical hapten exposure. Study as a whole: Sensitization was performed using 2% DPC on a 2 cm by 2 cm upper inner arm skin site.

CDR3 length: 15 residues. V lost 1 base and J 1 base, leaving 9 bases between the germline ends. Time point given: patch test 1, 2 weeks after DPC sensitization. Treatment described: therapeutic diphenylcyclopropenone sensitization with weekly scalp DPC. Alopecia patients between 18 and 70 years old and suitable for DPC were used as donors. As processed by the authors: Sample TCR counts, which ranged from about 23,224 to 700,000, had a median of approximately 96,000. One entry per CDR3 protein results from TCRdb running MiXCR on the RACE reads. TCRdb, rather than the study authors, made the V and J calls. Counted here are some 94,000 distinct CDR3 sequences, approximately 13% occurring once; the ten biggest clones make up approximately 2%.

V gene TRBV12-3 or TRBV12-4 combines with J gene TRBJ2-3, with D possibly being TRBD1 (5 bases). The origin of this receptor is a woman aged 40 to 55 with alopecia areata. Some clones in this sample may be carry-over from other donors' samples. The material was whole blood, obtained in connection with sensitization to the hapten diphenylcyclopropenone (DPC). The CDR3 reads CASSLEGAGTDTQYF. The CDR3 coding sequence is TGTGCCAGCAGTTTAGAAGGGGCCGGCACAGATACGCAGTATTTT.